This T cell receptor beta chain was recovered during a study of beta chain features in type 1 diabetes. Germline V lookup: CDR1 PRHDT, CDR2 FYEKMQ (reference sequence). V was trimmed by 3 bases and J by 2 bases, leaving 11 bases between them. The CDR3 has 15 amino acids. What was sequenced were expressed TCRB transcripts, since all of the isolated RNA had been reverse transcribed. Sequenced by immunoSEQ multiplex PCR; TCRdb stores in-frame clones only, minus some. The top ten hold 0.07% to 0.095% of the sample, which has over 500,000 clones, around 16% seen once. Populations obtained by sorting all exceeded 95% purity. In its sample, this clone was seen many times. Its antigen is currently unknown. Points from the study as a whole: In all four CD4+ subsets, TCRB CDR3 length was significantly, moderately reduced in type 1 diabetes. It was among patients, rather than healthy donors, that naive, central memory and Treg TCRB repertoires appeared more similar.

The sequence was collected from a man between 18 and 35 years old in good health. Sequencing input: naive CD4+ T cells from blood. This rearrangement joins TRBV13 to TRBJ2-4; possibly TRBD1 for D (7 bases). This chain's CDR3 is CASSLRRGPKNIQYF. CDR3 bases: TGTGCCAGCAGCTTGAGGAGGGGGCCCAAAAACATTCAGTACTTC.